A selection of T cell receptor beta chains follows, all from one sample in a study of blood T cell repertoires in COVID-19. Method: immunoSEQ multiplex PCR; TCRdb's copy keeps in-frame clones and lacks some. This table holds 310,000 or so clones, roughly 84% found once. The source material was peripheral blood. The receptors derive from a man aged 50 to 60 with active or convalescent COVID-19. The CDR3 runs from the conserved cysteine through the conserved F or W. Each record gives: D gene, clone size, V gene, J gene, CDR3 DNA, CDR3 protein. The D gene is left open where the match is weak. Size is stated for part of the rows, as once, few or many counts, or as a class when the clone is expanded.

TRBD1,once,TRBV29-1,TRBJ1-1,TGCAGCGTTGGGGACCGGGACAGGGGGCTCGACACTGAAGCTTTCTTT,CSVGDRDRGLDTEAFF
TRBD1,-,TRBV28,TRBJ1-4,TGTGCCAGCAGTGGGACAGCACCTAATGAAAAACTGTTTTTT,CASSGTAPNEKLFF
TRBD1,-,TRBV18,TRBJ2-2,TGTGCCAGCTCACCACCGGTCAGCAGGGGGCAAAATACCGGGGAGCTGTTTTTT,CASSPPVSRGQNTGELFF
-,-,TRBV29-1,TRBJ1-2,TGCAGCGTGAGCAGGGGCACCTATGGCTACACCTTC,CSVSRGTYGYTF
TRBD2,-,TRBV19,TRBJ2-2,TGTGCCAGTAGTACCCGGACTAGCGGGAGGCGGGGTGGGACCGGGGAGCTGTTTTTT,CASSTRTSGRRGGTGELFF
-,-,TRBV28,TRBJ1-4,TGTGCCAGCACCGTCGGCGGGGGTAGTGAAAAACTGTTTTTT,CASTVGGGSEKLFF
-,few,TRBV7-9,TRBJ1-2,TGTGCCAGCAGCCCCGAAAGGGGGATCGGCTACACCTTC,CASSPERGIGYTF
-,-,TRBV24-1,TRBJ2-5,TGTGCCACCAGTGCCGGAGAGACCCAGTACTTC,CATSAGETQYF
-,-,TRBV6-2/TRBV6-3,TRBJ2-2,TGTGCCAGCAGTTACCCCCAGGGACTTGGTCCCGGGGAGCTGTTTTTT,CASSYPQGLGPGELFF
TRBD1,-,TRBV27,TRBJ1-2,TGTGCCAGCAGTTCGACAGGGGATGGCTACACCTTC,CASSSTGDGYTF
-,once,TRBV6-1,TRBJ1-1,TGTGCCAGCAGTGAAGCGTGGAGTGAAGCTTTCTTT,CASSEAWSEAFF
TRBD2,-,TRBV20-1,TRBJ2-5,TGCAGTGCTAGTGTAACTAGCGGGGGAGAGACCCAGTACTTC,CSASVTSGGETQYF
-,-,TRBV5-5,TRBJ1-5,TGTGCCAGCAGCTTGCAGGGGAACAGCAATCAGCCCCAGCATTTT,CASSLQGNSNQPQHF
TRBD2,-,TRBV9,TRBJ2-3,TGTGCCAGCAGCGTAGAGGGACTAGCGGGAACAGATACGCAGTATTTT,CASSVEGLAGTDTQYF
-,-,TRBV5-1,TRBJ2-1,TGCGCCAGCAGCTTGATTCCGACTAGATCCAATGAGCAGTTCTTC,CASSLIPTRSNEQFF
-,-,TRBV5-1,TRBJ2-1,TGCGCCAGCAGCTTGGTCGCACGGGGCAATGAGCAGTTCTTC,CASSLVARGNEQFF
-,-,TRBV27,TRBJ1-5,TGTGCCAGCAGTTTGCGGCAGGGCGATCAGCCCCAGCATTTT,CASSLRQGDQPQHF
-,once,TRBV29-1,TRBJ1-1,TGCAGCGTTGTGGGGGGGAACACTGAAGCTTTCTTT,CSVVGGNTEAFF
TRBD1,-,TRBV7-2,TRBJ1-2,TGTGCCAGCAGCTTAGACCTGACAGGGGGCTATGGCTACACCTTC,CASSLDLTGGYGYTF
-,once,TRBV19,TRBJ1-5,TGTGCCAGTATGACACAGGATCAGCCCCAGCATTTT,CASMTQDQPQHF
-,-,TRBV6-4,TRBJ2-3,TGTGCCAGCAGTGAGGGCAGCACAGATACGCAGTATTTT,CASSEGSTDTQYF
TRBD1,-,TRBV10-1,TRBJ2-7,TGCGCCAGCAGTCCCGGGACAGGTACCTCTTCCTACGAGCAGTACTTC,CASSPGTGTSSYEQYF
TRBD1,-,TRBV5-1,TRBJ2-1,TGCGCCAGCAGCCTCCGGACAGGGGTAGGGATGATCAATGAGCAGTTCTTC,CASSLRTGVGMINEQFF
-,-,TRBV19,TRBJ2-1,TGTGCCAGTAGTATTGCACAGAGCTCCTACAATGAGCAGTTCTTC,CASSIAQSSYNEQFF
-,-,TRBV29-1,TRBJ1-1,TGCAGCGTTGAAGATCATTTCGGGTTGTACACTGAAGCTTTCTTT,CSVEDHFGLYTEAFF
-,-,TRBV6-6,TRBJ2-5,TGTGCCAGCAGACCCCGACAGGACCAAGAGACCCAGTACTTC,CASRPRQDQETQYF
TRBD1,few,TRBV6-5,TRBJ1-2,TGTGCCAGCAGTCCACGCGGACAGGGGGCGACGGGCTACACCTTC,CASSPRGQGATGYTF
-,-,TRBV7-8,TRBJ2-7,TGTGCCAGCACCTCATCCGGCTACGAGCAGTACTTC,CASTSSGYEQYF
-,once,TRBV6-4,TRBJ2-2,TGTGCCAGCAGTGTGGAGGGGATGGCCGGGGAGCTGTTTTTT,CASSVEGMAGELFF
-,-,TRBV7-9,TRBJ2-7,TGTGCCAGCAGCTACCAGCGCGTGGGGCCCTACGAGCAGTACTTC,CASSYQRVGPYEQYF
TRBD1,-,TRBV5-1,TRBJ1-3,TGCGCCAGCAGCTTGGGGGACAGTGGTGGAAACACCATATATTTT,CASSLGDSGGNTIYF
TRBD1,-,TRBV6-5,TRBJ1-5,TGTGCCAGCAGACAGGGGGCGCGTCAGCCCCAGCATTTT,CASRQGARQPQHF
-,-,TRBV6-2/TRBV6-3,TRBJ1-5,TGTGCCAGCAGTTACGACCCAGGTTATAGCAATCAGCCCCAGCATTTT,CASSYDPGYSNQPQHF
-,-,TRBV19,TRBJ1-2,TGTGCCAGTAGTATAGATCGGGACAACGGCTACACCTTC,CASSIDRDNGYTF
-,-,TRBV2,TRBJ1-5,TGTGCCAGCAGTGAATCAGTAGCAGGGAATCAGCCCCAGCATTTT,CASSESVAGNQPQHF
-,-,TRBV7-6,TRBJ2-1,TGTGCCAGCAGCTCAACAGATTACTCCTACAATGAGCAGTTCTTC,CASSSTDYSYNEQFF
-,-,TRBV5-1,TRBJ1-3,TGCGCCAGCAGCTTGGTGGGAGTGACTGGAAACACCATATATTTT,CASSLVGVTGNTIYF
-,-,TRBV2,TRBJ1-1,TGTGCCAGCAGTGCTTTAGGGAGGGACACTGAAGCTTTCTTT,CASSALGRDTEAFF
-,-,TRBV10-2,TRBJ2-7,TGCGCCAGCCGACAGCCTCCCGTGTACGAGCAGTACTTC,CASRQPPVYEQYF
-,-,TRBV10-3,TRBJ1-4,TGTGCCATCAGTGAGTCAAGTGGGAGGGGCCCGAATGAAAAACTGTTTTTT,CAISESSGRGPNEKLFF
TRBD2,-,TRBV4-2,TRBJ2-7,TGTGCCAGCAGCCCGCAAGGACTAGCGGGAGACGAGCAGTACTTC,CASSPQGLAGDEQYF
-,-,TRBV6-5,TRBJ2-1,TGTGCCAGTACACCTGTCAATGAGCAGTTCTTC,CASTPVNEQFF
-,once,TRBV28,TRBJ1-6,TGTGCCAGCAGTTTCTACGGCCCCAGGGGTTCACCCCTCCACTTT,CASSFYGPRGSPLHF
-,-,TRBV6-2/TRBV6-3,TRBJ2-3,TGTGCCAGCAGTTCAGGCACAGATACGCAGTATTTT,CASSSGTDTQYF